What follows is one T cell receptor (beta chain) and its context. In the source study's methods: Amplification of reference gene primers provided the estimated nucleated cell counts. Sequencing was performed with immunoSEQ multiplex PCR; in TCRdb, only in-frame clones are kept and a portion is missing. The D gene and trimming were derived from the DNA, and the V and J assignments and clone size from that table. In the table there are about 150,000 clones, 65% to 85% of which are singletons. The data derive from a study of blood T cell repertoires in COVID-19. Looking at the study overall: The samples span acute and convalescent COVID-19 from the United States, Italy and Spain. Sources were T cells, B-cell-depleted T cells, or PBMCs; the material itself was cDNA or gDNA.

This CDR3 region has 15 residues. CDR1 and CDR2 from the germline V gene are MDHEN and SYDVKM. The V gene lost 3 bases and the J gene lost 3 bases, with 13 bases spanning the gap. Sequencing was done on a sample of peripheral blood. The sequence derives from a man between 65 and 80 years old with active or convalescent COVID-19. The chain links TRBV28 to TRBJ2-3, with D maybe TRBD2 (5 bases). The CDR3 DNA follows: TGTGCCAGCAGTTTGTCTGGGAGCGGTACAGATACGCAGTATTTT. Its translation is CASSLSGSGTDTQYF.